Each of the 28 T cell receptor beta chains below was sequenced from the same sample in a study of PD-1 blockade in mismatch repair-deficient tumors. Sequencing was performed with immunoSEQ multiplex PCR; in TCRdb, only in-frame clones are kept and a portion is missing. The sample consists of approximately 37,000 clones, 70% to 90% of them appearing once. The source material was peripheral blood, sampled about 80 weeks after starting pembrolizumab. The receptors were sampled from an adult with mismatch repair-deficient cancer.

V is TRBV5-4 and J is TRBJ1-1; D might be TRBD1 (6 bases). The CDR3 is made up of 13 amino acids. V was shortened by 0 bases and J by 3 bases, with 6 bases between the two germline ends. Germline V CDR1 and CDR2: SGHNT, YYREEE (reference sequence). CDR3 DNA: TGTGCCAGCAGCTTGGCAGGGGACACTGAAGCTTTCTTT. It yields the protein CASSLAGDTEAFF.

The V and J genes are TRBV28 and TRBJ2-7, with 7 bases fitting TRBD2. Per germline, CDR1 MDHEN and CDR2 SYDVKM. The length of the CDR3 is 15 residues. The trim removed 3 bases at V and 4 bases at J, leaving 9 bases unmatched. For the CDR3, the DNA is TGTGCCAGCAGTTTTGGGGGGGTACAGGTGTACGAGCAGTACTTC. The encoded protein is CASSFGGVQVYEQYF.

The chain is built from TRBV5-8 and TRBJ2-2; D is perhaps TRBD2 (5 bases). CDR1 is SGHTS and CDR2 is YDEGEE in the germline V gene. CDR3 length: 16 amino acids. V was pared by 4 bases and J by 5 bases, with 18 bases between. The DNA of the CDR3 is TGTGCCAGCAGCCCCCTGGTTACCCCGGGGACCGGGGAGCTGTTTTTT. It encodes CASSPLVTPGTGELFF.

The sample holds a few counts of this clone. The V gene is TRBV4-2, the J gene TRBJ2-6; TRBD2 matches at 7 bases. Germline loops: CDR1 LGHNA, CDR2 YNFKEQ. Trimming at V came to 0 bases and at J to 0 bases, leaving 8 bases not matched to a gene. The CDR3 extends over 19 amino acids. The CDR3: CASSQDEASGSSGANVLTF. As DNA, the CDR3 is TGTGCCAGCAGCCAAGATGAGGCTAGCGGTAGCTCTGGGGCCAACGTCCTGACTTTC.

The V and J genes are TRBV5-1 and TRBJ2-3; D is ambiguous. The CDR3 is 14 residues long. The germline CDR1 and CDR2 sequences are SGHRS and YFSETQ. V was clipped by 0 bases and J by 2 bases, with 7 bases between them. CDR3: CASSLGLLTDTQYF. The CDR3 nucleotides read TGCGCCAGCAGCTTGGGGCTACTCACAGATACGCAGTATTTT.

This chain connects TRBV7-9 to TRBJ2-2, with 9 positions matching TRBD2. The CDR3 is 17 residues long. V shed 4 bases and J 7 bases; nucleotides not matched to a gene: 13. CDR1 SEHNR and CDR2 FQNEAQ come from the germline V gene (reference sequence). The CDR3 spells CASSSSQGGRAHGELFF. CDR3 sequence (DNA): TGTGCCAGCAGCTCTAGTCAGGGCGGGAGGGCCCACGGGGAGCTGTTTTTT.

By proportion, this clone is medium-sized. V is TRBV2 and J is TRBJ2-7; the D gene is possibly TRBD1 (5 bases). Germline CDR1 is SNHLY and CDR2 is FYNNEI. The CDR3 sequence is 12 residues long. The V end lost 11 bases, the J end lost 2 bases, and 13 bases lay between the germline ends. The DNA for the CDR3 is TGTGCCTCCGGCAGGGCCACCTACGAGCAGTACTTC. Translating it yields CASGRATYEQYF.

This clone was counted once. The chain uses TRBV5-1 and TRBJ1-1; D is unclear. Trimming cost V 1 base and J 1 base, with 5 bases left between them. This CDR3 comprises 13 residues. CDR1 and CDR2 (germline): SGHRS, YFSETQ. The CDR3 region has the DNA TGCGCCAGCAGCTTGAGGTCGAACACTGAAGCTTTCTTT. Translating it yields CASSLRSNTEAFF.

The rearrangement links TRBV6-5 to TRBJ2-7; D is unclear. V was pared by 6 bases and J by 3 bases, with 3 bases between. CDR3 length: 10 amino acids. CDR1 MNHEY and CDR2 SVGAGI come from the germline V gene. In nucleotides, the CDR3 is TGTGCCAGCAGAAACTACGAGCAGTACTTC. Protein: CASRNYEQYF.

The J gene is TRBJ2-5, the V gene TRBV7-2, with 8 nucleotides matching TRBD2. CDR1 and CDR2 from the germline V gene are SGHTA and FQGNSA. Trimming removed 2 bases from V and 7 bases from J; junction bases left unmatched: 12. The length of the CDR3 is 16 residues. CDR3 loop: CASSLLREGRLGTQYF. In DNA, the CDR3 is TGTGCCAGCAGCTTACTACGGGAGGGCCGTCTGGGGACCCAGTACTTC.

The gene calls are TRBV19 and TRBJ1-5; perhaps TRBD1 as D (5 bases). V was cut by 6 bases and J by 0 bases, with 12 bases left in between. The CDR3 runs 15 residues. From germline, CDR1 is LNHDA and CDR2 SQIVND (reference sequence). For the CDR3, the DNA is TGTGCCAGTAGGGGACGGATCTATAGCAATCAGCCCCAGCATTTT. Translation gives CASRGRIYSNQPQHF.

Details on this clone: Within the sample, other DNA sequences also encode this same CDR3. The rearrangement joins TRBV6-1 to TRBJ2-7, with D possibly being TRBD2 (5 bases). Germline CDR1 MNHNS, CDR2 SASEGT. The CDR3 sequence is 11 residues long. V was clipped by 8 bases and J by 10 bases, with 15 bases between them. CDR3 coding DNA: TGTGCCAGCGGAGGCCAGGTGGAACAGTACTTC. Residues: CASGGQVEQYF.

A few counts support this clone. The chain employs TRBV9 and TRBJ1-1; D is perhaps TRBD1 (6 bases). Germline values: CDR1 SGDLS, CDR2 YYNGEE. The CDR3 length is 14 residues. The germline V and J ends were trimmed by 4 bases and 11 bases, with 21 bases remaining between them. The CDR3 DNA reads as TGTGCCAGCAGCCCAGGGGACACCCCGCATCGGGCTTTCTTT. Translated: CASSPGDTPHRAFF.

The chain links TRBV5-8 to TRBJ1-2; D is uncertain. CDR1 and CDR2 from the germline V gene are SGHTS and YDEGEE. The CDR3 has 14 residues. Deletions cut 0 bases from V and 2 bases from J, with 8 bases between. CDR3 amino acids: CASSLVGPNYGYTF. CDR3 in DNA: TGTGCCAGCAGCTTGGTGGGTCCAAACTATGGCTACACCTTC.

V gene TRBV14 combines with J gene TRBJ1-3; D gene ambiguous. The CDR3 covers 15 residues. Trimming pared 1 base from V and 2 bases from J, leaving 9 bases between. Germline values: CDR1 SGHDN, CDR2 FVKESK. The CDR3 region is CASSQVVLAGNTIYF. CDR3 nucleotide sequence: TGTGCCAGCAGCCAAGTCGTGTTAGCTGGAAACACCATATATTTT.

This chain joins TRBV4-1 and TRBJ2-3, with 13 bases lining up with TRBD2. The V gene's germline CDR1 is MGHRA and CDR2 YSYEKL. V lost 1 base to trimming and J lost 4 bases; unmatched junction nucleotides: 11. The CDR3 totals 19 residues. Here the CDR3 DNA reads TGCGCCAGCAGCCAAGCTGGACTAGCGGGAGCGATCCGGGCAGATACGCAGTATTTT. The encoded protein is CASSQAGLAGAIRADTQYF.

The V call is TRBV9, the J call TRBJ2-7; tentatively, D is TRBD2 (7 bases). Trimming stripped 4 bases from V and 4 bases from J, with 15 bases between. CDR3 length equals 14 residues. Germline V gene sequence: CDR1 SGDLS, CDR2 YYNGEE. CDR3 in DNA: TGTGCCAGCAGCTCCAGAGGGGGAGGGTACGAGCAGTACTTC. Amino acids: CASSSRGGGYEQYF.

The J gene is TRBJ1-5, the V gene TRBV19; 7 positions match TRBD1. The J segment lost 3 bases and the V segment lost 0 bases, leaving 5 bases of the junction unmatched. The CDR3 is 16 residues long. Germline CDR1 and CDR2: LNHDA and SQIVND (reference sequence). The CDR3 DNA reads as TGTGCCAGTAGTATAGACGACAGGGTTGACAATCAGCCCCAGCATTTT. Translating it yields CASSIDDRVDNQPQHF.

The chain employs TRBV5-4 and TRBJ2-7; 10 bases fit TRBD2. V shed 3 bases and J 6 bases; nucleotides not matched to a gene: 9. CDR3 length: 15 amino acids. Germline CDR1 is SGHNT and CDR2 is YYREEE (reference sequence). The CDR3 region has the DNA TGTGCCAGCAGCTCCCTAGCGGGGGCCCCCGGCGAGCAGTACTTC. Translated: CASSSLAGAPGEQYF.

Only one count was recorded for this clone. The chain carries TRBV19 and TRBJ2-1; perhaps TRBD1 as D (6 bases). The V end was cut by 6 bases, the J end by 8 bases, with 14 bases between. CDR1 and CDR2 from the germline V gene are LNHDA and SQIVND (reference sequence). The CDR3 is 13 residues long. CDR3 sequence: CASSQNRDHEQFF. CDR3 nucleotides: TGTGCCAGTAGCCAAAACAGGGACCATGAGCAGTTCTTC.

The chain is built from TRBV2 and TRBJ2-7; D unresolved. V was trimmed by 5 bases and J by 5 bases, leaving 16 bases between them. There are 14 residues in the CDR3. The germline CDR1 and CDR2 sequences are SNHLY and FYNNEI. CDR3 bases: TGTGCCAGCAGTACCATGTTTGGCCGCCACGAGCAGTACTTC. It yields the protein CASSTMFGRHEQYF.

V and J are TRBV19 and TRBJ2-1; TRBD1 agrees at 7 bases. Germline CDR1 and CDR2: LNHDA and SQIVND (reference sequence). V gave up 3 bases and J gave up 0 bases; unmatched junction bases: 2. The CDR3 extends over 15 amino acids. The chain's CDR3 is CASSIRDSSYNEQFF. In nucleotides, the CDR3 is TGTGCCAGTAGTATTAGGGACAGCTCCTACAATGAGCAGTTCTTC.

V and J are TRBV7-9 and TRBJ1-1; D is unresolved. Germline values: CDR1 SEHNR, CDR2 FQNEAQ (reference sequence). The CDR3 spans 12 residues. Trimming left V 1 base short and J 5 bases short, with 5 bases between. In nucleotides, the CDR3 is TGTGCCAGCAGCTTAGGGGCTACTGAAGCTTTCTTT. Encoded protein: CASSLGATEAFF.

The rearrangement joins TRBV7-3 to TRBJ1-1, with a tentative D call TRBD1 (6 bases). Between the trimmed V and J ends, which lost 4 bases and 11 bases, there was a span of 17 bases. CDR1 SGHTA and CDR2 FQGTGA come from the germline V gene. The CDR3 extends over 13 amino acids. In nucleotides, the CDR3 is TGTGCCAGCAGCTCCAGGGGTGGGTCGGCGGCTTTCTTT. Translating gives CASSSRGGSAAFF.

This chain uses TRBV27 with TRBJ2-7; D is possibly TRBD2 (5 bases). CDR1 and CDR2 from the germline V gene are MNHEY and SMNVEV (reference sequence). V dropped 5 bases and J dropped 7 bases, with 18 bases sitting between them. This CDR3 comprises 14 residues. The chain's CDR3 is CASSQDSTGIEQYF. The DNA of the CDR3 is TGTGCCAGCAGTCAGGACTCCACCGGGATTGAGCAGTACTTC.

The rearrangement links TRBV6-6 to TRBJ2-7, with TRBD2 matching over 8 bases. Germline lookup yields CDR1 MNHNY and CDR2 SVGAGI (reference sequence). The CDR3 is 15 residues long. The junction had 5 bases not matched to a gene; V was cut back by 4 bases and J by 0 bases. For the CDR3, the DNA is TGTGCCAGCAGTTCGACTAGCGAGAGCTCCTACGAGCAGTACTTC. Translation: CASSSTSESSYEQYF.

The sample holds one count of this clone. The chain carries TRBV19 and TRBJ2-1; 7 positions agree with TRBD1. V was pared by 5 bases and J by 5 bases, with 3 bases of the junction left unmatched. There are 13 residues in the CDR3. Germline-derived CDR1 and CDR2 are LNHDA and SQIVND (reference sequence). This CDR3 reads CASSFRGNNEQFF. The CDR3 coding sequence is TGTGCCAGTAGTTTCAGGGGGAACAATGAGCAGTTCTTC.

The chain recombines TRBV7-9 with TRBJ1-1; D is perhaps TRBD1 (5 bases). This CDR3 has 14 amino acids. Trimming stripped 5 bases from V and 6 bases from J, with 16 bases between. Germline CDR1 is SEHNR and CDR2 is FQNEAQ (reference sequence). CDR3 nucleotides: TGTGCCAGCAGCCCTCGGGGCCAGGGCCCTGAAGCTTTCTTT. Its protein product is CASSPRGQGPEAFF.